This T cell receptor beta chain stems from a study of T-cell reconstitution after alpha-beta-depleted transplantation in children. Findings of the study overall: It was reported that alpha-beta T cells came from several hundred expanded graft clones (about two months after transplant). For some patients, TCRbeta diversity was high at day 60 because of recipient T cells and thymic progenitors that survived. It was newly produced T cells that mostly accounted for T-cell counts and diversity one year after transplant.

CDR3 length equals 14 residues. V was trimmed by 6 bases and J by 5 bases, leaving 16 bases between them. Germline assignment: CDR1 ENHRY and CDR2 SYGVKD. Concerning this clonotype itself: Its antigen remains unidentified.

During its preparation, the TCRbeta library received unique molecular identifiers. TCRdb reprocessed the PCR reads via MiXCR and lists one record per CDR3 protein. This sample yields approximately 520,000 distinct CDR3 sequences, of which roughly 10% are seen a single time; about 15% belongs to the top ten. The sequence was obtained from a female patient aged 2-15 years who had a stem cell transplant for aplastic anemia, so the T cells may come from the graft donor. The sequencing here drew on PBMCs, mostly from graft donor cells, taken 180 days after TCRalphabeta/CD19-depleted stem cell transplant. This chain uses TRBV10-3 with TRBJ2-5; perhaps TRBD1 as D (7 bases). The DNA of the CDR3 is TGTGCCATCAGGCGGGACGCAGGGGGTGAGACCCAGTACTTC. It encodes CAIRRDAGGETQYF.